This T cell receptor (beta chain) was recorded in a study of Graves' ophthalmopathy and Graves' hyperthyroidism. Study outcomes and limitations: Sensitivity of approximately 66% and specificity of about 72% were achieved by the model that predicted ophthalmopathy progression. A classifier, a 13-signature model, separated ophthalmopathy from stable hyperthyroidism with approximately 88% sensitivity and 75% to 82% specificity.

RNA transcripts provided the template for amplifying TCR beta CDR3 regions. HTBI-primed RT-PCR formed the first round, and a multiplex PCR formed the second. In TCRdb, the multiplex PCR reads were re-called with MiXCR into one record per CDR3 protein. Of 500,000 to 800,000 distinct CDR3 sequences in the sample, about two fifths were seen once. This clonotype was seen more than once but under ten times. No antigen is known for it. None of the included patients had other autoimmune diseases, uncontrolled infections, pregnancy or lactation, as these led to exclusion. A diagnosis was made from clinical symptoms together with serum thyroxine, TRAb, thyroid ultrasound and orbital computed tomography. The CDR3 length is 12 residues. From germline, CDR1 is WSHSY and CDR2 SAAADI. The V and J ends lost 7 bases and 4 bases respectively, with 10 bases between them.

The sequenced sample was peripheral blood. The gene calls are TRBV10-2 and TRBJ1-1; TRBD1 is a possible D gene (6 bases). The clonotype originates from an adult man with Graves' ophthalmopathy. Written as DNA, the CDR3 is TGCGCCAGCAAGTCGGGGGCCACTGAAGCTTTCTTT. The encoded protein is CASKSGATEAFF.